The rows below give T cell receptor beta chains drawn from one sample of a study of blood T cell repertoires in COVID-19. TCRdb's table, derived via immunoSEQ multiplex PCR, lists solely in-frame clones and lacks some. Of around 300,000 clones listed, around 86% are singletons. The sequenced sample consisted of PBMCs or T cells enriched from blood (not recorded which). The source of these receptors is a woman younger than 30 who had recovered from COVID-19. Each CDR3 is given with its conserved first and last residue. The order of the fields is clone size, J gene, V gene, D gene, CDR3 protein, CDR3 DNA. The D gene is left open where the match is weak. Clone size is shown for a subset of rows, as once, few, many or a class of expanded clone.

>NA|TRBJ2-7|TRBV30|NA
CAWGRWDTYEQYF
TGTGCCTGGGGGAGATGGGACACCTACGAGCAGTACTTC
>NA|TRBJ1-2|TRBV7-3|NA
CASSAIKSYGYTF
TGTGCCAGCAGCGCGATCAAGAGCTATGGCTACACCTTC
>NA|TRBJ2-3|TRBV30|TRBD2
CAWSVGLAGVEDTQYF
TGTGCCTGGAGTGTCGGACTAGCGGGAGTGGAAGATACGCAGTATTTT
>NA|TRBJ2-7|TRBV7-9|NA
CASSLEAGSYEQYF
TGTGCCAGCAGCTTAGAAGCCGGGAGCTACGAGCAGTACTTC
>once|TRBJ1-5|TRBV4-3|NA
CASSQETWDKGTQPQHF
TGCGCCAGCAGCCAAGAAACGTGGGACAAGGGAACTCAGCCCCAGCATTTT
>NA|TRBJ2-5|TRBV10-1|NA
CASSGGSRETQYF
TGCGCCAGCAGTGGCGGGTCAAGGGAGACCCAGTACTTC
>NA|TRBJ2-2|TRBV25-1|NA
CASSGAGLRSYTGELFF
TGTGCCAGCAGTGGCGCAGGGCTGAGAAGTTACACCGGGGAGCTGTTTTTT
>once|TRBJ1-1|TRBV5-1|TRBD1
CASSYAGQGAGRTEAFF
TGCGCCAGCAGCTACGCGGGACAGGGGGCAGGGCGGACTGAAGCTTTCTTT
>NA|TRBJ2-3|TRBV16|NA
CASSQSLLGAGPFSTDTQYF
TGTGCCAGCAGCCAATCCCTCCTTGGGGCCGGCCCATTTAGCACAGATACGCAGTATTTT
>NA|TRBJ1-1|TRBV6-5|TRBD1
CASSSSRQGGNTEAFF
TGTGCCAGCAGTTCCTCTCGACAGGGGGGGAACACTGAAGCTTTCTTT
>NA|TRBJ2-3|TRBV4-3|TRBD1
CASSQPKGAGTDTQYF
TGCGCCAGCAGCCAACCTAAGGGGGCAGGCACAGATACGCAGTATTTT
>NA|TRBJ2-1|TRBV5-5|TRBD1
CASSLGDRVFREQFF
TGTGCCAGCAGCTTGGGGGACAGGGTATTCCGTGAGCAGTTCTTC
>NA|TRBJ2-1|TRBV12-5|TRBD2
CAPREGNYNEQFF
TGTGCCCCGCGGGAGGGGAACTACAATGAGCAGTTCTTC
>NA|TRBJ1-4|TRBV10-3|NA
CAISELPGSNEKLFF
TGTGCCATCAGTGAGTTACCGGGATCTAATGAAAAACTGTTTTTT
>NA|TRBJ2-1|TRBV19|NA
CASNAHRSVNEQFF
TGTGCCAGTAACGCACATCGATCCGTTAATGAGCAGTTCTTC
>NA|TRBJ2-1|TRBV5-4|TRBD2
CASSLWTSGEDEQFF
TGTGCCAGCAGCTTGTGGACTAGCGGGGAAGATGAGCAGTTCTTC
>NA|TRBJ2-1|TRBV6-5|TRBD2
CASRTGLPYNEQFF
TGTGCCAGCAGGACGGGACTACCATACAATGAGCAGTTCTTC
>NA|TRBJ2-5|TRBV7-9|NA
CASSLNAAQETQYF
TGTGCCAGCAGCTTAAATGCGGCCCAAGAGACCCAGTACTTC
>NA|TRBJ2-7|TRBV5-4|NA
CASSFDEQYF
TGTGCCAGCAGCTTCGACGAGCAGTACTTC
>NA|TRBJ2-1|TRBV10-1|NA
CASSERAQGLFF
TGCGCCAGCAGCGAAAGGGCGCAGGGGTTGTTCTTC
>NA|TRBJ1-1|TRBV28|TRBD1
CASRDRGQGVNTEAFF
TGTGCCAGCAGAGACCGGGGACAGGGAGTGAACACTGAAGCTTTCTTT
>NA|TRBJ1-4|TRBV19|TRBD1
CASSHQTGTSEKLFF
TGTGCCAGTAGCCACCAGACAGGGACGTCTGAAAAACTGTTTTTT
>NA|TRBJ1-1|TRBV19|NA
CASSIDAGGTEAFF
TGTGCCAGTAGTATAGATGCGGGGGGAACTGAAGCTTTCTTT
>NA|TRBJ2-1|TRBV29-1|NA
CSTESSTRAYNEQFF
TGCAGCACTGAAAGTAGCACCAGAGCTTACAATGAGCAGTTCTTC
>NA|TRBJ2-7|TRBV5-1|NA
CASSLRDSSYEQYF
TGCGCCAGCAGCTTGAGAGACAGTTCCTACGAGCAGTACTTC
>once|TRBJ1-1|TRBV5-1|TRBD1
CASSLATGEVTEAFF
TGCGCCAGCAGCTTGGCTACAGGGGAAGTCACTGAAGCTTTCTTT
>NA|TRBJ1-1|TRBV7-3|NA
CASSPQTGIRRLNTEAFF
TGTGCCAGCAGCCCCCAGACAGGAATCAGGCGTCTGAACACTGAAGCTTTCTTT
>NA|TRBJ2-3|TRBV7-9|TRBD2
CASRRGLAGGQETDTQYF
TGTGCCAGCCGTAGGGGACTAGCGGGGGGCCAAGAGACAGATACGCAGTATTTT
>NA|TRBJ2-1|TRBV7-3|NA
CASSPAGASYNEQFF
TGTGCCAGCAGCCCAGCAGGGGCCTCCTACAATGAGCAGTTCTTC
>few|TRBJ2-3|TRBV5-8|NA
CASSLGQASTDTQYF
TGTGCCAGCAGCTTGGGGCAGGCTAGCACAGATACGCAGTATTTT
>NA|TRBJ1-2|TRBV5-6|NA
CASIPLGKLSNYGYTF
TGTGCCAGCATCCCCCTCGGGAAGCTATCTAACTATGGCTACACCTTC
>NA|TRBJ2-3|TRBV27|NA
CASSSLKTEDTQYF
TGTGCCAGCAGTTCACTCAAGACTGAAGATACGCAGTATTTT
>NA|TRBJ2-1|TRBV4-1|TRBD2
CASRSGTSEYNEQFF
TGCGCCAGCCGTTCCGGGACTAGCGAGTACAATGAGCAGTTCTTC
>NA|TRBJ2-5|TRBV19|TRBD2
CASSTASGRGRETQYF
TGTGCCAGTAGTACGGCGAGCGGGAGGGGTCGAGAGACCCAGTACTTC
>NA|TRBJ2-2|TRBV7-9|NA
CASSLVFSDTNTGELFF
TGTGCCAGCAGCTTAGTCTTTAGTGACACGAACACCGGGGAGCTGTTTTTT
>NA|TRBJ2-3|TRBV29-1|TRBD2
CSVTVAGGDTQYF
TGCAGCGTCACGGTAGCGGGCGGGGATACGCAGTATTTT
>NA|TRBJ1-4|TRBV28|TRBD1
CASSLGGGYKEKLFF
TGTGCCAGCAGTTTAGGAGGGGGCTATAAAGAAAAACTGTTTTTT
>NA|TRBJ1-2|TRBV7-9|NA
CASSLGSGYTF
TGTGCCAGCAGCTTAGGGAGTGGCTACACCTTC
>few|TRBJ2-7|TRBV11-2|NA
CASSSGVAYEQYF
TGTGCCAGCAGCTCAGGGGTAGCCTACGAGCAGTACTTC
>NA|TRBJ2-3|TRBV7-3|TRBD2
CASSNLAGGADTQYF
TGTGCCAGCAGCAACTTAGCGGGAGGTGCAGATACGCAGTATTTT
>NA|TRBJ2-3|TRBV6-5|NA
CASSYSMGGASDTQYF
TGTGCCAGCAGTTACTCGATGGGCGGGGCGTCAGATACGCAGTATTTT
>NA|TRBJ2-7|TRBV28|TRBD1
CAILSGQGNYEQYF
TGTGCCATACTTAGCGGACAGGGTAACTACGAGCAGTACTTC
>few|TRBJ2-2|TRBV5-1|NA
CASSWTGTTNTGELFF
TGCGCCAGCAGCTGGACCGGGACAACGAACACCGGGGAGCTGTTTTTT
>NA|TRBJ2-2|TRBV6-5|TRBD2
CASSWGGSTGELFF
TGTGCCAGCAGTTGGGGCGGGAGCACCGGGGAGCTGTTTTTT
>NA|TRBJ2-7|TRBV2|TRBD2
CASRKTSGSSYEQYF
TGTGCCAGCAGGAAGACTAGCGGAAGCTCCTACGAGCAGTACTTC
>NA|TRBJ1-6|TRBV28|TRBD1
CASSRDSIGHNSPLHF
TGTGCCAGCAGCAGGGACAGCATTGGACATAATTCACCCCTCCACTTT
>NA|TRBJ2-7|TRBV7-2|NA
CASSLTKGRGGYEQYF
TGTGCCAGCAGCTTAACTAAAGGCAGGGGTGGCTACGAGCAGTACTTC
>NA|TRBJ1-3|TRBV18|TRBD1
CATTGASGNTIYF
TGTGCCACTACAGGGGCATCTGGAAACACCATATATTTT
>NA|TRBJ1-2|TRBV28|NA
CASSPSTNYGYTF
TGTGCCAGCAGCCCCTCTACTAACTATGGCTACACCTTC
>NA|TRBJ2-3|TRBV30|TRBD1
CAWSVGTGGSTDTQYF
TGTGCCTGGAGTGTAGGGACAGGGGGAAGCACAGATACGCAGTATTTT
>NA|TRBJ1-1|TRBV11-3|NA
CASSLRWSTEAFF
TGTGCCAGCAGCTTGCGGTGGAGCACTGAAGCTTTCTTT
>NA|TRBJ1-4|TRBV14|NA
CASSPQQQTTNEKLFF
TGTGCCAGCAGCCCCCAACAGCAAACAACTAATGAAAAACTGTTTTTT
>once|TRBJ1-1|TRBV7-9|TRBD1
CASSLRQGNTEAFF
TGTGCCAGCAGCCTCCGACAGGGGAACACTGAAGCTTTCTTT
>NA|TRBJ1-4|TRBV6-5|TRBD1
CASKTGGGNEKLFF
TGTGCCAGCAAAACAGGGGGAGGGAATGAAAAACTGTTTTTT
>NA|TRBJ1-4|TRBV19|TRBD1
CAAGGDRGQREKLFF
TGTGCCGCAGGGGGGGACAGGGGGCAACGGGAAAAACTGTTTTTT
>NA|TRBJ2-1|TRBV7-9|NA
CASSQGTYNEQFF
TGTGCCAGCAGCCAAGGGACTTACAATGAGCAGTTCTTC
>NA|TRBJ2-2|TRBV30|TRBD1
CAWSVPGGGLSGELFF
TGTGCCTGGAGTGTCCCAGGGGGCGGGTTATCCGGGGAGCTGTTTTTT